The following is a TCR beta chain sequence with its context. The data belong to a study of technical replicates of blood from a handful of donors. Method: immunoSEQ multiplex PCR; TCRdb's copy keeps in-frame clones and lacks some. The sample holds about 80,000 clones, less than 95% seen once. The CDR3 has 14 amino acids. The chain carries TRBV12-1 and TRBJ2-4; the D call in the table, TRBD1, was not verified against the DNA. TRBV12-1 is a known pseudogene. Sequenced input: T cells isolated from PBMCs. The clonotype originates from a human donor in good health. CDR3 loop: CASSFQGAKNIQYF. CDR3 sequence (DNA): TGTGCCAGCAGCTTTCAGGGGGCCAAAAACATTCAGTACTTC.